This entry lists 28 T cell receptor beta chains sequenced from one sample in a study of T cell responses to AZD1222 COVID-19 vaccine. Sequencing was performed with immunoSEQ multiplex PCR; in TCRdb, only in-frame clones are kept and a portion is missing. The table records 150,000 to 200,000 clones, around 89% of them present only once. Sequencing used peripheral blood, obtained 28 days after the second dose of the MenACWY control vaccine. The receptors originated from an adult who received the MenACWY meningococcal vaccine as a control.

Only one count was recorded for this clone. This sequence joins TRBV10-3 and TRBJ2-2; D call uncertain. V was clipped by 3 bases and J by 1 base, with 9 bases between them. Germline CDR1 reads ENHRY; CDR2 reads SYGVKD. The CDR3 contains 15 residues. DNA for the CDR3: TGTGCCATCAGTGATCTGTCTGGGAACACCGGGGAGCTGTTTTTT. Its translation: CAISDLSGNTGELFF.

The chain has TRBV20-1 and TRBJ2-7; D perhaps matches TRBD2 (6 bases). V lost 3 bases and J lost 1, with 10 bases in between. The CDR3 contains 13 residues. Germline lookup yields CDR1 DFQATT and CDR2 SNEGSKA (reference sequence). This CDR3 is CSASRRVSYEQYF. The CDR3 DNA reads as TGCAGTGCTAGTAGGAGGGTGTCCTACGAGCAGTACTTC.

The chain links TRBV6-5 to TRBJ2-3; the D gene could be TRBD1 or TRBD2 (5 bases each). The CDR3 sequence is 16 residues long. The germline V gene has CDR1 MNHEY and CDR2 SVGAGI. The V gene lost 2 bases and the J gene lost 3 bases, with 15 bases spanning the gap. The CDR3 loop reads CASSYRRGVETDTQYF. The DNA for the CDR3 is TGTGCCAGCAGTTACCGGCGAGGGGTGGAGACAGATACGCAGTATTTT.

The chain carries TRBV7-6 and TRBJ2-1; 7 bases are shared with TRBD1. The CDR3 consists of 17 residues. Germline loops: CDR1 SGHVS, CDR2 FNYEAQ. V lost 3 bases, J lost 5 bases, and 13 bases stayed unmatched. This CDR3 is CASSFLSGQRRNNEQFF. The DNA for the CDR3 is TGTGCCAGCAGCTTTCTCTCGGGACAGAGAAGAAACAATGAGCAGTTCTTC.

This clone has just one count. V gene TRBV7-2 combines with J gene TRBJ1-2; 9 bases fit TRBD1. V lost 5 bases to trimming and J lost 5 bases; unmatched junction nucleotides: 9. CDR1 and CDR2 from the germline V gene are SGHTA and FQGNSA. This CDR3 is built from 15 residues. Here the CDR3 reads CASSPASGTGYGYTF. CDR3 bases: TGTGCCAGCAGCCCAGCCTCCGGGACAGGGTATGGCTACACCTTC.

The V and J genes are TRBV6-1 and TRBJ1-2, with D tentatively TRBD1 (5 bases). Trimming cost V 0 bases and J 6 bases, with 20 bases left between them. Germline V lookup: CDR1 MNHNS, CDR2 SASEGT. There are 17 residues in the CDR3. The CDR3 loop reads CASSEAPYVVGLDGYTF. As DNA, the CDR3 is TGTGCCAGCAGTGAAGCCCCTTACGTTGTGGGGCTAGATGGCTACACCTTC.

The chain uses TRBV19 and TRBJ1-6; D is possibly TRBD1 (5 bases). CDR3 length equals 14 residues. With 7 bases removed from V and 10 bases from J, the gap between germline ends came to 17 bases. In germline, CDR1 is LNHDA, CDR2 SQIVND (reference sequence). The CDR3: CASTRWGGSSPLHF. The DNA for the CDR3 is TGTGCCAGTACTCGTTGGGGGGGAAGCTCACCCCTCCACTTT.

This clone was picked up a small number of times. This sequence joins TRBV5-6 and TRBJ1-5; the D is unclear. This CDR3 comprises 14 residues. Deletions cut 4 bases from V and 4 bases from J, with 12 bases between. The germline V gene encodes CDR1 SGHDT and CDR2 YYEEEE. CDR3 DNA: TGTGCCAGCAGCCTAGGAAAATGGAATCAGCCCCAGCATTTT. It translates to CASSLGKWNQPQHF.

This chain uses TRBV4-3 with TRBJ2-1; 10 bases align to TRBD1. The germline CDR1 and CDR2 sequences are LGHNA and YSLEER. V dropped 1 base and J dropped 7; count of bases not matched to a gene: 1. There are 14 residues in the CDR3. DNA for the CDR3: TGCGCCAGCAGCCAAGGGACAGGGGGTAATGAGCAGTTCTTC. Protein: CASSQGTGGNEQFF.

The chain links TRBV19 to TRBJ2-7; D call uncertain. Germline assignment: CDR1 LNHDA and CDR2 SQIVND (reference sequence). Trimming cost V 5 bases and J 0 bases, with 17 bases left between them. The CDR3 is 16 amino acids. For the CDR3, the DNA is TGTGCCAGTAGTTCCTTGGGCGGTCCCAGCTCCTACGAGCAGTACTTC. It codes for CASSSLGGPSSYEQYF.

The rearrangement joins TRBV5-1 to TRBJ1-1; D remains unclear. With 4 bases removed from V and 4 bases from J, the gap between germline ends came to 14 bases. The CDR3 spans 14 residues. Germline V lookup: CDR1 SGHRS, CDR2 YFSETQ. CDR3 residues: CASSPDSGSTEAFF. The CDR3 DNA reads as TGCGCCAGCAGCCCGGACTCTGGGAGCACTGAAGCTTTCTTT.

V usage is TRBV27 and J usage is TRBJ2-3; no reliable D call. The CDR3 length is 15 residues. Germline V gives CDR1 MNHEY, CDR2 SMNVEV (reference sequence). V lost 0 bases and J 5 bases, leaving 12 bases between the germline ends. In DNA, the CDR3 is TGTGCCAGCAGTTTATCTTTCGGCCTGGGAGATACGCAGTATTTT. Its protein is CASSLSFGLGDTQYF.

V is TRBV19 and J is TRBJ2-7; tentative D call: TRBD1 (5 bases). V was trimmed by 2 bases and J by 2 bases, leaving 16 bases between them. The CDR3 is 16 residues long. The germline V gene encodes CDR1 LNHDA and CDR2 SQIVND (reference sequence). Here the CDR3 reads CASSILGPTETYEQYF. The DNA for the CDR3 is TGTGCCAGTAGTATATTAGGACCGACAGAGACCTACGAGCAGTACTTC.

A single count supports this clone. The chain couples TRBV10-1 to TRBJ2-1, with unresolved D. Germline V gives CDR1 WNHNN, CDR2 SYGVQD (reference sequence). This CDR3 is 16 amino acids long. V lost 0 bases, J lost 0 bases, and 9 bases lay in between. The CDR3: CASSESVQSSYNEQFF. CDR3 DNA sequence: TGCGCCAGCAGTGAGTCAGTCCAGAGCTCCTACAATGAGCAGTTCTTC.

The chain carries TRBV10-2 and TRBJ2-5; TRBD1 agrees at 7 bases. The CDR3 is 17 amino acids. V gave up 6 bases and J gave up 5 bases; unmatched junction bases: 18. Germline V gene lookup returns CDR1 WSHSY and CDR2 SAAADI. CDR3 sequence (DNA): TGCGCCAGCAGCGATCCCCTACAGGGGAAAGAGGGCGAGACCCAGTACTTC. Protein sequence: CASSDPLQGKEGETQYF.

The genes are TRBV28 and TRBJ2-6, with TRBD1 identical over 7 bases. The CDR3 runs to 20 residues. V lost 3 bases, J lost 0 bases, and 14 bases stayed unmatched. Germline CDR1 MDHEN, CDR2 SYDVKM. The CDR3 loop reads CASSFRQGLYPYSGANVLTF. As DNA, the CDR3 is TGTGCCAGCAGTTTTCGACAGGGCTTGTACCCTTACTCTGGGGCCAACGTCCTGACTTTC.

The V call is TRBV2, the J call TRBJ2-5, with 7 bases that match TRBD2. With 7 bases clipped from V and 5 bases from J, the junction kept 10 bases outside the gene matches. There are 14 residues in the CDR3. Per the germline V gene, CDR1 is SNHLY and CDR2 is FYNNEI. CDR3 in DNA: TGTGCCAGCACATATGAGGGAGGGAGTGAGACCCAGTACTTC. Translation gives CASTYEGGSETQYF.

This chain uses TRBV11-2 with TRBJ2-7, with 7 bases matching TRBD1. CDR3 size: 13 residues. Germline V lookup: CDR1 SGHAT, CDR2 FQNNGV. V was pared by 4 bases and J by 4 bases, with 4 bases of the junction left unmatched. The CDR3 spells CASSSQGKYEQYF. For the CDR3, the DNA is TGTGCCAGCAGCTCACAGGGGAAATACGAGCAGTACTTC.

This chain links TRBV27 with TRBJ2-7; TRBD1 agrees at 7 bases. The junction had 4 bases not matched to a gene; V was cut back by 2 bases and J by 3 bases. The CDR3 totals 14 residues. Germline CDR1 reads MNHEY; CDR2 reads SMNVEV (reference sequence). For the CDR3, the DNA is TGTGCCAGCAGTTTAGGGGACAGAGTCTACGAGCAGTACTTC. This sequence encodes CASSLGDRVYEQYF.

The V call is TRBV5-1, the J call TRBJ2-7; TRBD1 might be the D (7 bases). Germline V gives CDR1 SGHRS, CDR2 YFSETQ. V lost 1 base and J lost 2, with 28 bases in between. This CDR3 is 20 amino acids long. CDR3 in DNA: TGCGCCAGCAGCTTGTTACCACCTGGGCAGGGGGGCGGCCCTCCCTACGAGCAGTACTTC. Translating gives CASSLLPPGQGGGPPYEQYF.

V and J are TRBV5-5 and TRBJ1-4, with 7 nucleotides matching TRBD1. Germline lookup yields CDR1 SGHKS and CDR2 YYEKEE (reference sequence). The CDR3 extends over 15 amino acids. V shed 5 bases and J 7 bases; nucleotides not matched to a gene: 11. The CDR3 loop reads CASRQRGRDGEKLFF. CDR3 in DNA: TGTGCCAGCAGACAGAGGGGGCGCGACGGTGAAAAACTGTTTTTT.

On this clone itself: At one end, the junction sequence differs from germline, possibly due to a read error. The chain recombines TRBV7-3 with TRBJ2-5; D gene unclear. Germline values: CDR1 SGHTA, CDR2 FQGTGA. The CDR3 runs 13 residues. The CDR3 DNA reads as TGTGCCAGCAGCTTTGACCGTCAAGGGACCCAGTACTTC. Translation: CASSFDRQGTQYF.

The chain combines TRBV2 with TRBJ1-1; TRBD1 agrees at 8 bases. The J segment lost 3 bases and the V segment lost 10 bases, leaving 7 bases of the junction unmatched. CDR1 and CDR2 from the germline V gene are SNHLY and FYNNEI. The CDR3 spans 13 residues. CDR3 sequence (DNA): TGTGCCAACAATCAGGACAGGGACACTGAAGCTTTCTTT. This encodes CANNQDRDTEAFF.

The chain links TRBV2 to TRBJ2-7; D uncertain. V was clipped by 4 bases and J by 3 bases, with 4 bases between them. CDR1 is SNHLY, CDR2 FYNNEI, per germline. CDR3 length: 11 residues. DNA for the CDR3: TGTGCCAGCAGTGTGAACTACGAGCAGTACTTC. It codes for CASSVNYEQYF. Looking up the rest from reference TRBV2 and TRBJ2-7 gives the full variable domain: EPEVTQTPSHQVTQMGQEVILRCVPISNHLYFYWYRQILGQKVEFLVSFYNNEISEKSEIFDDQFSVERPDGSNFTLKIRSTKLEDSAMYFCASSVNYEQYFGPGTRLTVT.

The rearrangement joins TRBV27 to TRBJ1-1; D gene ambiguous. The CDR3 loop spans 15 amino acids. Germline values: CDR1 MNHEY, CDR2 SMNVEV (reference sequence). Trimming removed 8 bases from V and 7 bases from J, with 23 bases in between. CDR3 sequence reads: CASCPEGLRGVEAFF. The CDR3 region has the DNA TGTGCCAGCTGTCCCGAGGGCTTAAGAGGCGTTGAAGCTTTCTTT.

The chain is built from TRBV6-2 or TRBV6-3 and TRBJ1-5; 7 bases map to TRBD1. J lost 1 base, V lost 5 bases, and 11 bases had no gene match. The germline CDR1 and CDR2 sequences are MNHEY and SVGEGT. The CDR3 runs to 17 residues. DNA of the CDR3: TGTGCCAGCAGTCACCGAACAGGGGTGTCGAGCAATCAGCCCCAGCATTTT. Translation: CASSHRTGVSSNQPQHF.

This chain links TRBV7-8 with TRBJ2-5, with D tentatively TRBD1 (5 bases). Trimming removed 1 base at V and 4 bases at J, with 10 bases between. CDR3 length: 14 amino acids. Per germline, CDR1 SGHVS and CDR2 FQNEAQ. The CDR3 here is CASSLGGRAETQYF. The CDR3 nucleotides read TGTGCCAGCAGCTTAGGGGGCAGAGCAGAGACCCAGTACTTC.

This clone was counted a single time. The V and J genes are TRBV5-4 and TRBJ1-2, with D possibly being TRBD1 (5 bases). The length of the CDR3 is 14 residues. The ends were cut back, 2 bases at V and 0 bases at J, with 8 bases in the middle. Germline V lookup: CDR1 SGHNT, CDR2 YYREEE (reference sequence). In nucleotides, the CDR3 is TGTGCCAGCAGCTTCGGGGGAGCTAACTATGGCTACACCTTC. Its protein product is CASSFGGANYGYTF.